One sample yielded the 2 T cell receptor beta chains listed below, sequenced in a study of T cell changes during pregnancy in multiple sclerosis. Repertoires were generated with immunoSEQ multiplex PCR, while TCRdb's copy carries only in-frame clones and drops some. The data show around 62,000 clones, around 90% seen once. The sample was peripheral blood, taken in the second trimester of pregnancy. The source of these receptors is a female donor in good health, enrolled as a control in a pregnancy study.

The J gene is TRBJ1-5, the V gene TRBV6-1; the D is unclear. CDR1 MNHNS and CDR2 SASEGT come from the germline V gene. V gave up 7 bases and J gave up 3 bases, with 13 bases separating them. The CDR3 sequence is 14 residues long. The CDR3 DNA reads TGTGCCAGCACTCCTGTAAACAACAATCAGCCCCAGCATTTT. Amino acids: CASTPVNNNQPQHF.

This chain uses TRBV11-3 with TRBJ1-1, with unresolved D. Trimming pared 3 bases from V and 3 bases from J, leaving 8 bases between. The CDR3 consists of 13 residues. Germline CDR1 is SGHNT and CDR2 is YENEEA. This CDR3 reads CASSLSYDTEAFF. The CDR3 DNA reads TGTGCCAGCAGCTTGTCTTATGACACTGAAGCTTTCTTT.